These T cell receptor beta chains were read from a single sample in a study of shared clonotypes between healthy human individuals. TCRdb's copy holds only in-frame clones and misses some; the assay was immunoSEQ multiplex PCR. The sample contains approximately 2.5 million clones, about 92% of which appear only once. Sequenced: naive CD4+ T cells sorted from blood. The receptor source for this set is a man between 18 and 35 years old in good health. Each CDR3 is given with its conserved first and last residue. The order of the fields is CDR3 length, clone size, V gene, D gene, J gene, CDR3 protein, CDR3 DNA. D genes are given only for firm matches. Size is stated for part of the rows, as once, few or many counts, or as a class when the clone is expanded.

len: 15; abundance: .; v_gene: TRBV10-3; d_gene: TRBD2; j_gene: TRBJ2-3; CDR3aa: CAIGLAGDARDTQYF; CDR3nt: TGTGCCATCGGGTTAGCGGGGGACGCACGAGATACGCAGTATTTT
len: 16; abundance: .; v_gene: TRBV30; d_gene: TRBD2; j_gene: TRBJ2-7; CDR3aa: CACSTQSAGRGYEQYF; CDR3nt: TGTGCCTGTTCCACACAGTCAGCGGGACGAGGCTACGAGCAGTACTTC
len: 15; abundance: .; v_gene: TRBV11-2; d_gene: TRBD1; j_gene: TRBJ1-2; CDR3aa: CASSLRGPGIGGYTF; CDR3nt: TGTGCCAGCAGCTTAAGGGGGCCAGGGATCGGCGGCTACACCTTC
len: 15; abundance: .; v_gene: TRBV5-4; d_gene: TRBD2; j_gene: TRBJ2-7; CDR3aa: CASSLPAGGPYEQYF; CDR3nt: TGTGCCAGCAGCTTGCCCGCGGGGGGACCCTACGAGCAGTACTTC
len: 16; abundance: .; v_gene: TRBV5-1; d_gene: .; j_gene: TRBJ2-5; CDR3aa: CASSLSPGSHQETQYF; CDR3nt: TGCGCCAGCAGCTTGTCTCCGGGTTCGCATCAAGAGACCCAGTACTTC
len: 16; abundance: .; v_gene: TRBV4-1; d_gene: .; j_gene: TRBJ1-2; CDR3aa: CASSQGIVGTNYGYTF; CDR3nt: TGCGCCAGCAGCCAGGGTATAGTAGGTACTAACTATGGCTACACCTTC
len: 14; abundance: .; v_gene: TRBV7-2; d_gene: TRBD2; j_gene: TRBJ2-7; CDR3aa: CASSSTSGTYEQYF; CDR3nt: TGTGCCAGCAGCTCAACTAGCGGGACTTACGAGCAGTACTTC
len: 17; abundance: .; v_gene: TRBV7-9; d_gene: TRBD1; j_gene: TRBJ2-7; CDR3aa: CASSLSRGQLLSYEQYF; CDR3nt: TGTGCCAGCAGCTTATCTCGGGGACAGCTTCTATCCTACGAGCAGTACTTC
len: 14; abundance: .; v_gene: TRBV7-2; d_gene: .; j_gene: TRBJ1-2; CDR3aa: CASSPMQGNYGYTF; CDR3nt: TGTGCCAGCAGCCCTATGCAGGGGAACTATGGCTACACCTTC
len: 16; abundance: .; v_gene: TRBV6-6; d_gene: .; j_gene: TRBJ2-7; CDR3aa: CASSPRDGLERYEQYF; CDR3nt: TGTGCCAGCAGCCCAAGGGACGGGCTCGAGAGGTACGAGCAGTACTTC
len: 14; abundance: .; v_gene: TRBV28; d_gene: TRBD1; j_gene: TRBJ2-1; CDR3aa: CASAPGQVYNEQFF; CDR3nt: TGTGCCAGCGCGCCGGGACAGGTTTACAATGAGCAGTTCTTC
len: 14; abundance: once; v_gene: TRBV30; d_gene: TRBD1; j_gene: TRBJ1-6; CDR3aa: CAWTRQGTNSPLHF; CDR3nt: TGTGCCTGGACCCGACAGGGGACGAATTCACCCCTCCACTTT
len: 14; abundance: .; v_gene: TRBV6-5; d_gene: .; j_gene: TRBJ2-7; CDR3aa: CASSYSRQSHEQYF; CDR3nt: TGTGCCAGCAGTTACTCGAGACAATCCCACGAGCAGTACTTC
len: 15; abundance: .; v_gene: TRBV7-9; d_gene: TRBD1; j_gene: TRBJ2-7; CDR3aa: CASSLVLGDRAEQYF; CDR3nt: TGTGCCAGCAGCTTAGTGTTAGGGGACAGGGCCGAGCAGTACTTC
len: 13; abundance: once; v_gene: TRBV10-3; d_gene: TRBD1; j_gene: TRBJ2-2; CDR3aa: CATKTGGNGELFF; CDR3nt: TGTGCCACAAAGACAGGGGGTAACGGGGAGCTGTTTTTT